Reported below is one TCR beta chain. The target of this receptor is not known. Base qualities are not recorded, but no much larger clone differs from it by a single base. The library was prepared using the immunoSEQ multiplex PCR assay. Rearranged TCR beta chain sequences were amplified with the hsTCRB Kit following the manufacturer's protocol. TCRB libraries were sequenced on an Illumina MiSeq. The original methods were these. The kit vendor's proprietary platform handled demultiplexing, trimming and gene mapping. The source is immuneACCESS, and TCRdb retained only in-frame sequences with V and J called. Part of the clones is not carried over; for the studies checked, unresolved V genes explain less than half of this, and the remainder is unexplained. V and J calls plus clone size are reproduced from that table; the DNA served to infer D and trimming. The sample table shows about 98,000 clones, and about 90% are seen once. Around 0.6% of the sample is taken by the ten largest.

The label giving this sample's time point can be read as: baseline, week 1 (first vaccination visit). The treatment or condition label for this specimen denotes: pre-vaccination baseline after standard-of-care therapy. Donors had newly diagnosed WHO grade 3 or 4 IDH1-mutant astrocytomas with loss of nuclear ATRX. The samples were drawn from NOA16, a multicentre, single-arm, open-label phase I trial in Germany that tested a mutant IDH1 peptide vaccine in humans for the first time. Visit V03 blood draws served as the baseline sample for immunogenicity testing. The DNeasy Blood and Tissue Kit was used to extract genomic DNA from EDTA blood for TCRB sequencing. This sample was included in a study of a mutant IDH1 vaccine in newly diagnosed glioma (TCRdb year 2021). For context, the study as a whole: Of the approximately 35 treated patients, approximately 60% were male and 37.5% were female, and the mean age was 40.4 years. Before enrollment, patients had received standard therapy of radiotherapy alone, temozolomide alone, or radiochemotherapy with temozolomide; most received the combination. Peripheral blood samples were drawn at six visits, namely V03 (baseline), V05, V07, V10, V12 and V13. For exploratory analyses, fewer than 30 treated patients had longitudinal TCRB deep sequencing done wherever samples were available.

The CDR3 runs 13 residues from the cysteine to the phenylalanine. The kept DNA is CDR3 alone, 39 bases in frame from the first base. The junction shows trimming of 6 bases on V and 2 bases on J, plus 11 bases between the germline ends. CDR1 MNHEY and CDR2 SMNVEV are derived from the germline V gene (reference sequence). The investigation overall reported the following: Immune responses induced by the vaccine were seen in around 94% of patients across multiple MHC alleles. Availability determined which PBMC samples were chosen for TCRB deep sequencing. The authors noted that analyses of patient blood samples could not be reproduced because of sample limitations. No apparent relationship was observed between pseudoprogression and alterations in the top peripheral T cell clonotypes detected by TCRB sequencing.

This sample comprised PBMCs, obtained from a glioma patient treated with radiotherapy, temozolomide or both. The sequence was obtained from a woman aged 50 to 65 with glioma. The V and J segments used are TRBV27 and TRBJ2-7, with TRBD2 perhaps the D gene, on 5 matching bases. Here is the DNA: TGTGCCAGCAGGTTAAGCGGCACCTACGAGCAGTACTTC. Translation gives CASRLSGTYEQYF.